This record covers a single TCR beta chain. Its antigen is unidentified. Investigators pulled total RNA out of whole blood and did not sort T cells. The sample belongs to a study of monozygotic twins with inflammatory bowel disease. Germline-derived CDR1 and CDR2 are DFQATT and SNEGSKA (reference sequence). This CDR3 comprises 11 residues. Regarding the study as a whole: By inverse Simpson index, TCRbeta diversity was lower in IBD patients than in healthy co-twins. In the analysis, different T cell subtypes could not be told apart.

With around 15 and 9 cycles respectively, two nested PCRs were carried out on TCRalpha and TCRbeta cDNA. TCRdb re-called the 5' RACE reads and catalogs CDR3 proteins one per entry, DNA excluded. The table counts about 350,000 distinct CDR3 sequences; around 2% lies in the top ten. This clonotype originated in a human donor with ulcerative colitis or Crohn's disease, or a healthy co-twin of an affected twin (not recorded which). The sample was blood. The V and J genes are TRBV20-1 and TRBJ2-1; TCRdb names TRBD1, which stays unverified in the absence of DNA. The CDR3 reads CSPGGMNEQFF.